The 25 T cell receptor beta chains reported below all come from one sample, sequenced in a study of blood T cell repertoires in COVID-19. The assay was immunoSEQ multiplex PCR, and TCRdb's table has in-frame clones only and misses some. The repertoire holds about 250,000 clones, with 88% as singletons. The sequencing sample was made of peripheral blood. The origin of the receptors is a woman under 40 with COVID-19, enrolled during active disease.

The chain uses TRBV6-2 or TRBV6-3 and TRBJ1-2, with TRBD1 matching over 7 bases. There are 15 residues in the CDR3. The germline V gene has CDR1 MNHEY and CDR2 SVGEGT. J lost 7 bases, V lost 0 bases, and 8 bases had no gene match. CDR3 sequence reads: CASSYSNRGYRGYTF. The CDR3 DNA is TGTGCCAGCAGTTACTCGAACAGGGGCTATCGTGGCTACACCTTC.

The chain is built from TRBV9 and TRBJ2-1; D is perhaps TRBD2 (5 bases). The ends were cut back, 0 bases at V and 8 bases at J, with 6 bases in the middle. The CDR3 is 12 amino acids. Germline CDR1 SGDLS, CDR2 YYNGEE. CDR3: CASSVGRDEQFF. CDR3 bases: TGTGCCAGCAGCGTAGGGCGGGATGAGCAGTTCTTC.

This chain connects TRBV7-9 to TRBJ2-5, with TRBD1 identical over 7 bases. The V gene's germline CDR1 is SEHNR and CDR2 FQNEAQ (reference sequence). This CDR3 has 13 residues. V shed 9 bases and J 2 bases; nucleotides not matched to a gene: 6. The CDR3 DNA is TGTGCCAGTAGACAGGGTAGGCAAGAGACCCAGTACTTC. Translating it yields CASRQGRQETQYF.

Here the CDR3 reads CASSYTQREKTGELFF. CDR3 nucleotides: TGTGCCAGCAGTTACACCCAGCGGGAAAAGACCGGGGAGCTGTTTTTT. The genes are TRBV6-2 or TRBV6-3 and TRBJ2-2, with 7 bases aligning to TRBD2. The CDR3 runs to 16 residues. CDR1 is MNHEY, CDR2 SVGEGT, per germline. Trimming took 2 bases from V and 5 from J; bases not matched to a gene: 8.

The chain couples TRBV25-1 to TRBJ1-2, with D perhaps matching TRBD1 (5 bases). Per germline, CDR1 MGHDK and CDR2 SYGVNS. Trimming cost V 3 bases and J 5 bases, with 19 bases left between them. The CDR3 length is 16 residues. CDR3 sequence: CASSEGMGRVGYGYTF. The CDR3 region has the DNA TGTGCCAGCAGTGAGGGGATGGGCAGGGTTGGATATGGCTACACCTTC.

The chain has TRBV27 and TRBJ1-5; TRBD1 matches 8 bases. Per the germline V gene, CDR1 is MNHEY and CDR2 is SMNVEV (reference sequence). The CDR3 is 12 residues long. The J segment lost 6 bases and the V segment lost 8 bases, leaving 3 bases of the junction unmatched. The CDR3 DNA sequence: TGTGCCAGCGGAACAGGGGGTCAGCCCCAGCATTTT. This encodes CASGTGGQPQHF.

V is TRBV28 and J is TRBJ2-5; 8 bases fit TRBD2. The CDR3 is 15 amino acids. CDR1 is MDHEN and CDR2 is SYDVKM in the germline V gene. After removal of 6 bases from V and 5 bases from J, the junction contained 11 bases not matched to a gene. The CDR3 DNA follows: TGTGCCAGCAGCCCGAGGCGGGGGGCAGGGGAGACCCAGTACTTC. Its protein product is CASSPRRGAGETQYF.

The V call is TRBV10-3, the J call TRBJ1-1; D gene uncertain. Per the germline V gene, CDR1 is ENHRY and CDR2 is SYGVKD. CDR3 size: 13 residues. V lost 5 bases and J 4 bases, leaving 11 bases between the germline ends. The CDR3 is CAISSVEGTEAFF. In nucleotides, the CDR3 is TGTGCCATCAGTTCAGTAGAGGGCACTGAAGCTTTCTTT.

V and J are TRBV19 and TRBJ1-5; TRBD1 matches at 10 bases. The V gene end was trimmed by 10 bases and the J gene end by 2 bases; junction bases not matched to a gene: 8. CDR1 is LNHDA and CDR2 is SQIVND in the germline V gene (reference sequence). This CDR3 has 15 residues. The CDR3: CATRDRGVGNQPQHF. Here the CDR3 DNA reads TGTGCCACCAGGGACAGGGGCGTGGGCAATCAGCCCCAGCATTTT.

The chain carries TRBV28 and TRBJ1-1; D is possibly TRBD1 (5 bases). This CDR3 contains 14 residues. Trimming left V 0 bases short and J 6 bases short, with 11 bases between. In germline, CDR1 is MDHEN, CDR2 SYDVKM. CDR3 protein: CASSLWGQLPEAFF. For the CDR3, the DNA is TGTGCCAGCAGTTTATGGGGGCAGCTACCTGAAGCTTTCTTT.

This chain links TRBV7-8 with TRBJ1-2; tentatively, D is TRBD1 (5 bases). Trimming shortened V by 0 bases and J by 4 bases, and 18 bases separated the two germline ends. CDR3 length: 17 residues. In germline, CDR1 is SGHVS, CDR2 FQNEAQ. CDR3: CASSLAASWGLSYGYTF. The DNA of the CDR3 is TGTGCCAGCAGCTTAGCCGCCTCCTGGGGACTTTCCTATGGCTACACCTTC.

The CDR3 is CASSDGPGGQETQYF. The CDR3 region has the DNA TGCGCCAGCAGTGACGGGCCAGGGGGGCAAGAGACCCAGTACTTC. This chain connects TRBV10-2 to TRBJ2-5, with D tentatively TRBD1 (7 bases). Per the germline V gene, CDR1 is WSHSY and CDR2 is SAAADI. CDR3 size: 15 residues. V lost 3 bases, J lost 2 bases, and 13 bases lay in between.

This chain joins TRBV28 and TRBJ1-2; TRBD1 matches 10 bases. V lost 4 bases and J lost 7; bases outside the gene matches: 9. The CDR3 length is 15 residues. The germline V gene has CDR1 MDHEN and CDR2 SYDVKM. CDR3 sequence reads: CASSSTGTGAGGYTF. The CDR3 nucleotides read TGTGCCAGCAGTTCTACCGGGACAGGGGCCGGTGGCTACACCTTC.

The chain links TRBV27 to TRBJ2-3, with no clear D. Trimming took 5 bases from V and 1 from J, leaving 13 bases between them. In germline, CDR1 is MNHEY, CDR2 SMNVEV (reference sequence). The length of the CDR3 is 15 residues. The CDR3 region has the DNA TGTGCCAGCAGTCGTACAGCAATTCGCACAGATACGCAGTATTTT. Translating it yields CASSRTAIRTDTQYF.

V is TRBV2 and J is TRBJ2-2, with TRBD2 as a possible D gene (6 bases). Germline values: CDR1 SNHLY, CDR2 FYNNEI. The CDR3 contains 14 residues. The V end lost 7 bases, the J end lost 8 bases, and 17 bases lay between the germline ends. DNA for the CDR3: TGTGCCAGCAAAGACGCGGGGCCAGGAGGGGAGCTGTTTTTT. The encoded protein is CASKDAGPGGELFF.

The gene calls are TRBV7-6 and TRBJ1-4; the D gene is possibly TRBD1 (6 bases). V lost 5 bases and J lost 4, with 8 bases in between. This CDR3 has 13 residues. CDR1 SGHVS and CDR2 FNYEAQ come from the germline V gene. CDR3 in amino acids: CASSPRGNEKLFF. The CDR3 DNA reads TGTGCCAGCAGCCCCAGGGGTAATGAAAAACTGTTTTTT. The whole variable domain, filled in from reference TRBV7-6 and TRBJ1-4, reads GAGVSQSPRYKVTKRGQDVALRCDPISGHVSLYWYRQALGQGPEFLTYFNYEAQQDKSGLPNDRFSAERPEGSISTLTIQRTEQRDSAMYRCASSPRGNEKLFFGSGTQLSVL.

The chain couples TRBV13 to TRBJ1-5; TRBD1 is a possible D gene (6 bases). V shed 6 bases and J shed 2 bases, with 11 bases lying between them. The CDR3 contains 14 residues. CDR1 PRHDT and CDR2 FYEKMQ come from the germline V gene (reference sequence). The CDR3: CASSWGHGNQPQHF. CDR3 bases: TGTGCCAGCAGTTGGGGGCATGGCAATCAGCCCCAGCATTTT.

The V call is TRBV20-1, the J call TRBJ1-2; D is ambiguous. CDR1 and CDR2 from the germline V gene are DFQATT and SNEGSKA (reference sequence). The CDR3 is made up of 11 amino acids. V dropped 1 base and J dropped 6 bases, with 6 bases sitting between them. The DNA for the CDR3 is TGCAGTGCTAGAGCCGGGGATGGCTACACCTTC. This codes for CSARAGDGYTF.

This CDR3 reads CASSLDRGSQPQHF. The DNA of the CDR3 is TGTGCCAGCAGCTTAGACAGGGGGAGTCAGCCCCAGCATTTT. The rearrangement joins TRBV7-2 to TRBJ1-5, with 8 bases fitting TRBD1. This CDR3 region has 14 residues. Germline lookup yields CDR1 SGHTA and CDR2 FQGNSA. With V trimmed by 1 base and J by 6 bases, 2 bases remained unmatched.

The genes are TRBV7-9 and TRBJ1-3; D is perhaps TRBD1 (5 bases). Per germline, CDR1 SEHNR and CDR2 FQNEAQ (reference sequence). V was cut by 4 bases and J by 8 bases, with 18 bases left in between. The length of the CDR3 is 15 residues. CDR3 protein: CASSSGLPPRDTIYF. CDR3 coding DNA: TGTGCCAGCAGCTCGGGACTGCCTCCGAGAGACACCATATATTTT.

The genes are TRBV4-1 and TRBJ2-7; TRBD1 agrees at 11 bases. CDR3 length: 14 residues. V trimming: 4 bases; J trimming: 3 bases; junction bases outside the gene matches: 2. Germline CDR1 MGHRA, CDR2 YSYEKL. The CDR3 DNA reads as TGCGCCAGCAGCCCCGGGACAGGGGGCTACGAGCAGTACGTC. Protein product: CASSPGTGGYEQYV.

The chain carries TRBV6-5 and TRBJ2-2; 8 positions agree with TRBD2. The CDR3 runs 15 residues. Germline V gene data show CDR1 as MNHEY and CDR2 as SVGAGI. Unmatched junction bases numbered 2, after V lost 4 bases and J lost 1 base. CDR3 DNA: TGTGCCAGCAGTTGGAGCGGGGGGAACACCGGGGAGCTGTTTTTT. It yields the protein CASSWSGGNTGELFF.

The chain carries TRBV27 and TRBJ2-1; TRBD1 matches at 7 bases. From germline, CDR1 is MNHEY and CDR2 SMNVEV (reference sequence). This CDR3 region has 13 residues. V trimming: 5 bases; J trimming: 10 bases; junction bases outside the gene matches: 8. CDR3 loop: CASSHNRGGEQFF. The DNA of the CDR3 is TGTGCCAGCAGTCACAACAGGGGCGGGGAGCAGTTCTTC.

V and J are TRBV27 and TRBJ1-4, with 7 bases that match TRBD1. CDR1 is MNHEY, CDR2 SMNVEV, per germline (reference sequence). The CDR3 sequence is 14 residues long. Trimming took 6 bases from V and 4 from J; bases not matched to a gene: 5. CDR3 sequence: CASRAQGLNEKLFF. The CDR3 bases are TGTGCCAGCAGGGCACAGGGGCTTAATGAAAAACTGTTTTTT.

V is TRBV11-3 and J is TRBJ1-6, with 7 positions matching TRBD1. The germline V gene encodes CDR1 SGHNT and CDR2 YENEEA. After removal of 4 bases from V and 8 bases from J, the junction contained 5 bases not matched to a gene. The CDR3 runs 14 residues. CDR3 loop: CASSSTGAHSPLHF. The CDR3 nucleotides read TGTGCCAGCAGCTCCACAGGGGCCCATTCACCCCTCCACTTT.